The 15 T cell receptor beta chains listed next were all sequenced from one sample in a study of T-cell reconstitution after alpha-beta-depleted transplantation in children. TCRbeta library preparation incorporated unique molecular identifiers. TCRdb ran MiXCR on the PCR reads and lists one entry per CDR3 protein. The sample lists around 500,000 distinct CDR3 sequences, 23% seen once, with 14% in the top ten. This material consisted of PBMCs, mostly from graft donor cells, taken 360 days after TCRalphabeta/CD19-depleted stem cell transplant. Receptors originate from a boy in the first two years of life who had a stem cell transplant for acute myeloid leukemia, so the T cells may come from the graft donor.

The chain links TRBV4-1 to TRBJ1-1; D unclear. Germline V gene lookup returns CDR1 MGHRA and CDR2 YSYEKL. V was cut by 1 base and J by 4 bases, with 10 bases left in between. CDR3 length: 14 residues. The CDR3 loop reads CASSQGSWGTEAFF. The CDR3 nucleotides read TGCGCCAGCAGCCAAGGGTCATGGGGCACTGAAGCTTTCTTT.

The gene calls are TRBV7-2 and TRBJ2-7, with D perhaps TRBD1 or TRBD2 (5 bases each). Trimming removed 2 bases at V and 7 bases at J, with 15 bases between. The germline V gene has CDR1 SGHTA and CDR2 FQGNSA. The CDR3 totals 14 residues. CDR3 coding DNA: TGTGCCAGCAGCTTAATGGCGGGCTCAGGGGAGCAGTACTTC. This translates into CASSLMAGSGEQYF.

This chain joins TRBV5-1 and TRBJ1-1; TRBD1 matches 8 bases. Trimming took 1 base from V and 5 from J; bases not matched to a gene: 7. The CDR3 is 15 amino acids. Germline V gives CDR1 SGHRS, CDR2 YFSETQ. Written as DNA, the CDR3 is TGCGCCAGCAGCTTGAGGACAGGGTACAGGACTGAAGCTTTCTTT. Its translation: CASSLRTGYRTEAFF.

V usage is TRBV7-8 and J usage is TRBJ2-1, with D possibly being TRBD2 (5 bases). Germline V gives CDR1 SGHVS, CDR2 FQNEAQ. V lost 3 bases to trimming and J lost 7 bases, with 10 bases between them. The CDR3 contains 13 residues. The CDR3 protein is CASSLTRGNEQFF. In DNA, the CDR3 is TGTGCCAGCAGCTTGACTCGCGGGAATGAGCAGTTCTTC.

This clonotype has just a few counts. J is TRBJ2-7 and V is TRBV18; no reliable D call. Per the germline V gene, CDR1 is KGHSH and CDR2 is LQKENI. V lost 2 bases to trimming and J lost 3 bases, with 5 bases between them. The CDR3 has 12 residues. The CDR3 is CASSPMGYEQYF. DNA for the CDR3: TGTGCCAGCTCACCAATGGGCTACGAGCAGTACTTC.

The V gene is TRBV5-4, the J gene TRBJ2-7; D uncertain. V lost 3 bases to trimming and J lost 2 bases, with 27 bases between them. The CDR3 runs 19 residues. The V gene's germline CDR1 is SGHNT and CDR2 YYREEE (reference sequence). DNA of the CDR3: TGTGCCAGCAGCTCGTATGGACCATCCCGCCCTCTTAAAGCCTACGAGCAGTACGTC. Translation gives CASSSYGPSRPLKAYEQYV.

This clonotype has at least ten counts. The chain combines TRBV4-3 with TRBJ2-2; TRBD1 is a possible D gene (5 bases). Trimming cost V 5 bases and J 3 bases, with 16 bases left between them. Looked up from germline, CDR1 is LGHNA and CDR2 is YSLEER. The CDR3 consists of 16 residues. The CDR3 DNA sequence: TGCGCCAGCAGCTTGATGGGCAGGGCGGACACCGGGGAGCTGTTTTTT. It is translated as CASSLMGRADTGELFF.

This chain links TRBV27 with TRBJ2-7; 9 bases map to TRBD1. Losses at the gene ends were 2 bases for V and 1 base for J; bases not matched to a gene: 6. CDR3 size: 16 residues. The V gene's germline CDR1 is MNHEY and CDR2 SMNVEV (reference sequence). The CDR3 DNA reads TGTGCCAGCAGTTTAGGGGGACAGGGAACATCCTACGAGCAGTACTTC. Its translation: CASSLGGQGTSYEQYF.

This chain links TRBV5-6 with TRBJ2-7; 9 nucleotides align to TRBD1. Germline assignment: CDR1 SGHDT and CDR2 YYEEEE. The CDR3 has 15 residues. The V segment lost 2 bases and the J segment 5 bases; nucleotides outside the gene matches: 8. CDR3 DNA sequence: TGTGCCAGCAGCTTATCACAGGGGGCGAAGAACGAGCAGTACTTC. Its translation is CASSLSQGAKNEQYF.

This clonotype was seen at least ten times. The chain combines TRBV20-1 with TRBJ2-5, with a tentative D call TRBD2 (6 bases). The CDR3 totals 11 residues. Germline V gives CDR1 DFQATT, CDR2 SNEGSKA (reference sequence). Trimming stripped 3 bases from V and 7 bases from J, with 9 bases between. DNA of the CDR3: TGCAGTGCTAGCCTCGGGGGGACCCAGTACTTC. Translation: CSASLGGTQYF.

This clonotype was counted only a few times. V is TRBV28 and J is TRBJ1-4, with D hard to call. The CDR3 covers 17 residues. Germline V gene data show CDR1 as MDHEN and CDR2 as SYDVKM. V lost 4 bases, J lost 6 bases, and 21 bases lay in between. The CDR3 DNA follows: TGTGCCAGCAGTTCCCTCTTCGCCTCCCCTGGGGATGAAAAACTGTTTTTT. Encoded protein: CASSSLFASPGDEKLFF.

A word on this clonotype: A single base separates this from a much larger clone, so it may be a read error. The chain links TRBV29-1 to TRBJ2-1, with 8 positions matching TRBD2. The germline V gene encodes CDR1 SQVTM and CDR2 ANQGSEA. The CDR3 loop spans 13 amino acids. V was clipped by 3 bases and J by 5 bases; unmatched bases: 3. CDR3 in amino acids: CSVDGGGNNEQFF. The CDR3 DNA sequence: TGCAGCGTTGACGGCGGGGGGAACAATGAGCAGTTCTTC.

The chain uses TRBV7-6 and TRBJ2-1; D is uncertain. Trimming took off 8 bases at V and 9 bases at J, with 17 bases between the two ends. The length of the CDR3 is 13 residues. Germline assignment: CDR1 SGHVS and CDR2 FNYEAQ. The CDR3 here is CASGQATHLEQFF. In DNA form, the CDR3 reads TGTGCCAGCGGCCAGGCGACGCACCTTGAGCAGTTCTTC. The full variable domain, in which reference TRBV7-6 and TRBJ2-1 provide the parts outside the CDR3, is GAGVSQSPRYKVTKRGQDVALRCDPISGHVSLYWYRQALGQGPEFLTYFNYEAQQDKSGLPNDRFSAERPEGSISTLTIQRTEQRDSAMYRCASGQATHLEQFFGPGTRLTVL.

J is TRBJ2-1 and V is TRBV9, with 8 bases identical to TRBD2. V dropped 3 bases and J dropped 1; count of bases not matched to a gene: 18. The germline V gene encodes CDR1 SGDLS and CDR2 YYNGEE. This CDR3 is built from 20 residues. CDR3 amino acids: CASSAGGRGVKRGSYNEQFF. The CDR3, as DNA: TGTGCCAGCAGCGCCGGCGGGCGGGGGGTTAAACGGGGGTCCTACAATGAGCAGTTCTTC. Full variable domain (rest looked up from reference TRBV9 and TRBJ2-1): DSGVTQTPKHLITATGQRVTLRCSPRSGDLSVYWYQQSLDQGLQFLIQYYNGEERAKGNILERFSAQQFPDLHSELNLSSLELGDSALYFCASSAGGRGVKRGSYNEQFFGPGTRLTVL.

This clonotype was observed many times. The CDR3 DNA reads TGTGCCAGCAGCTTAGGCGGGAGTGAGCAGTTCTTC. It yields the protein CASSLGGSEQFF. V and J are TRBV11-2 and TRBJ2-1; 7 bases map to TRBD2. This CDR3 is built from 12 residues. Germline assignment: CDR1 SGHAT and CDR2 FQNNGV. Trimming cost V 1 base and J 9 bases; bases outside gene matches: 0.